This T cell receptor beta chain was recorded in a study of shared clonotypes between healthy human individuals. Across the study: The donor group consisted of two women and a few men, aged 18 to 49. Whole-study results and caveats: Among the subsets, naive ones generally showed larger estimated richness than memory ones. Naive CD4 clonotypes overlapped across several donors at about 5.2%.

Donors comprised healthy HIV-negative adults lacking recent acute infections or vaccinations. This clone was found once. The target antigen is unknown. Sequencing was performed with immunoSEQ multiplex PCR; in TCRdb, only in-frame clones are kept and a portion is missing. The data hold around 1.4 million clones, with approximately 98.5% observed a single time. CDR1 and CDR2 from the germline V gene are KGHSH and LQKENI. V was trimmed by 3 bases and J by 5 bases, leaving 14 bases between them. CDR3 size: 15 residues. This rearrangement joins TRBV18 to TRBJ1-5; TRBD1 might be the D (6 bases). The sequence came from a man aged 25 to 45 in good health. Source material: naive CD4+ T cells sorted from blood. Subset reported: CD45RA+ positively selected. The chain's CDR3 is CASSPRGGRDQPQHF. The CDR3 DNA reads as TGTGCCAGCTCACCTCGGGGGGGGCGGGATCAGCCCCAGCATTTT.